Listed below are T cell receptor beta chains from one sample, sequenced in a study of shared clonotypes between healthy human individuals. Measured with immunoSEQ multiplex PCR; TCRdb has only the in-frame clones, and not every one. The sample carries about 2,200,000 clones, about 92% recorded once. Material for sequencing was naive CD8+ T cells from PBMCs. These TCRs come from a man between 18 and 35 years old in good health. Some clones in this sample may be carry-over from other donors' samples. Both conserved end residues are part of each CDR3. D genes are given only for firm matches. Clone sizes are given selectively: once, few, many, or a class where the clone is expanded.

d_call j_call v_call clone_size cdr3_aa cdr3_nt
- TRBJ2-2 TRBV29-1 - CSVVWLHGELFF TGCAGCGTTGTCTGGCTGCACGGGGAGCTGTTTTTT
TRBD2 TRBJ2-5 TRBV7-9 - CASSLVGSGASGETQYF TGTGCCAGCAGCTTAGTGGGTAGCGGGGCCAGTGGGGAGACCCAGTACTTC
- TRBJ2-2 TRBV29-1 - CSVAGAYTGELFF TGCAGCGTTGCCGGGGCGTACACCGGGGAGCTGTTTTTT
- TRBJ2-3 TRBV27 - CASSLLGGTQYF TGTGCCAGCAGTTTGCTTGGGGGTACGCAGTATTTT
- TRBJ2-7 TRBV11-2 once CASSLEGRGLHEQYF TGTGCCAGCAGCTTAGAAGGTAGGGGTTTGCACGAGCAGTACTTC
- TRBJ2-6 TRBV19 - CASAPGHLPSGANVLTF TGTGCCAGCGCACCGGGTCACCTTCCCTCTGGGGCCAACGTCCTGACTTTC
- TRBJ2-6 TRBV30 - CAWSEGWANVLTF TGTGCCTGGAGTGAGGGCTGGGCCAACGTCCTGACTTTC
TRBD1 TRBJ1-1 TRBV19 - CASSWTGDREAFF TGTGCCAGTAGCTGGACAGGGGACCGTGAAGCTTTCTTT
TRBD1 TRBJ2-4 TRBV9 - CASSDGQGGNIQYF TGTGCCAGCAGCGATGGACAGGGGGGAAACATTCAGTACTTC
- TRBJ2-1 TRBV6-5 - CASSYSIVGGQFF TGTGCCAGCAGTTACTCGATCGTGGGCGGGCAGTTCTTC
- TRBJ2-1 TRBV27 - CASSPTGPSYGSYNEQFF TGTGCCAGCAGTCCAACCGGGCCCTCATACGGCTCCTACAATGAGCAGTTCTTC
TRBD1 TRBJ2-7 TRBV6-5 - CASSYADRGYEQYF TGTGCCAGCAGTTACGCCGACAGGGGGTACGAGCAGTACTTC
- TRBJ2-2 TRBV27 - CASSLGQYTGELFF TGTGCCAGCAGTCTAGGACAGTACACCGGGGAGCTGTTTTTT
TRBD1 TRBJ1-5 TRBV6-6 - CASSYTGTDINQPQHF TGTGCCAGCAGTTATACCGGGACAGATATCAATCAGCCCCAGCATTTT
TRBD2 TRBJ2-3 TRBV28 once CASSFEVSPSGRWSTDTQYF TGTGCCAGCAGTTTTGAGGTGTCGCCTAGCGGGAGATGGAGCACAGATACGCAGTATTTT
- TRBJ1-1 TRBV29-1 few CSVPVGLLGAFF TGCAGCGTTCCAGTGGGTCTTTTGGGGGCTTTCTTT
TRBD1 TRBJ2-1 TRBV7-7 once CASSRDSLINEQFF TGTGCCAGCAGCCGGGACAGTTTAATCAATGAGCAGTTCTTC
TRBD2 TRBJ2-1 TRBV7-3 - CASSLRPFAGETYNEQFF TGTGCCAGCAGCTTAAGGCCGTTTGCGGGAGAGACCTACAATGAGCAGTTCTTC
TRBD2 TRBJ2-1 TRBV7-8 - CASSRSRGSSYNEQFF TGTGCCAGCAGCCGCTCGCGGGGGAGCTCCTACAATGAGCAGTTCTTC
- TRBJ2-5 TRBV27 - CASSLEGDVQETQYF TGTGCCAGCAGTTTAGAGGGGGACGTGCAAGAGACCCAGTACTTC
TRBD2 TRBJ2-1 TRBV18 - CASSPGVPGLAVQKLNEQFF TGTGCCAGCTCACCCGGTGTCCCGGGACTAGCGGTCCAAAAACTAAATGAGCAGTTCTTC
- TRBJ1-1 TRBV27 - CASSRDTDTLEAFF TGTGCCAGCAGCCGGGACACCGATACTCTTGAAGCTTTCTTT
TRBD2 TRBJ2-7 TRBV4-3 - CASSQGRGLGYEQYF TGCGCCAGCAGCCAGGGAAGAGGACTAGGCTACGAGCAGTACTTC
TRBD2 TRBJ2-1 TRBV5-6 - CASKVSGLAFEQFF TGTGCCAGCAAGGTCTCGGGACTAGCTTTTGAGCAGTTCTTC
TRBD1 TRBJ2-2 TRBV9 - CASSLRDRPTNTGELFF TGTGCCAGCAGCCTGCGGGACAGGCCAACGAACACCGGGGAGCTGTTTTTT
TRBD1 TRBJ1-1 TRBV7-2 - CASSQRQGPNTEAFF TGTGCCAGCAGCCAGCGACAGGGGCCGAACACTGAAGCTTTCTTT
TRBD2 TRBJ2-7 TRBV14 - CASSQDFLAGAEQYF TGTGCCAGCAGCCAAGATTTCCTAGCGGGTGCGGAGCAGTACTTC
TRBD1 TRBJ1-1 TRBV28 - CASSLGQGGTEAFF TGTGCCAGCAGCTTAGGACAGGGTGGAACTGAAGCTTTCTTT
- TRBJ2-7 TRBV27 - CASSLRASSYEQYF TGTGCCAGCAGTCTTCGGGCCTCGTCCTACGAGCAGTACTTC
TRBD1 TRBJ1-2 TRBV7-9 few CASSGPRQGADYGYTF TGTGCCAGCAGCGGCCCGAGACAGGGGGCAGACTATGGCTACACCTTC
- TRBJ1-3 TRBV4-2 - CASSQDPFHRTSGNTIYF TGTGCCAGCAGCCAAGATCCCTTCCACCGGACGTCTGGAAACACCATATATTTT
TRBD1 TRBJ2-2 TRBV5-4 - CASRDRSENTGELFF TGTGCCAGCAGGGACAGGTCGGAAAACACCGGGGAGCTGTTTTTT
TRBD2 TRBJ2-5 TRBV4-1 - CASSQDPGGEETQYF TGCGCCAGCAGCCAAGATCCGGGGGGAGAGGAGACCCAGTACTTC
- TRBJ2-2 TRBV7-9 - CASSLASLSGELFF TGTGCTAGCAGCTTAGCCAGCTTGTCCGGGGAGCTGTTTTTT
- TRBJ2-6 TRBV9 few CASSVDSGANVLTF TGTGCCAGCAGCGTAGACTCTGGGGCCAACGTCCTGACTTTC
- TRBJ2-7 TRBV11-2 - CASSSTSYEQYF TGTGCCAGCAGCTCCACATCCTACGAGCAGTACTTC
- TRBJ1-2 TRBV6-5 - CASSYQRGGYTF TGTGCCAGCAGTTACCAGAGAGGTGGCTACACCTTC
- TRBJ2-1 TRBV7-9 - CASSLGGGNYNEQFF TGTGCCAGCAGCTTAGGAGGCGGGAACTACAATGAGCAGTTCTTC
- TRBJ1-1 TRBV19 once CASKAGSHQGRSTEAFF TGTGCCAGTAAGGCGGGGTCCCATCAGGGGAGGAGCACTGAAGCTTTCTTT
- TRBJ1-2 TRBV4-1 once CASSQTDRNYGYTF TGCGCCAGCAGCCAAACAGACAGAAACTATGGCTACACCTTC
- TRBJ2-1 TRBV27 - CASRSGGSYNEQFF TGTGCCAGCAGATCCGGGGGCTCCTACAATGAGCAGTTCTTC
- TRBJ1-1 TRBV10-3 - CAISESGTGFEAFF TGTGCCATCAGTGAGTCGGGGACCGGATTTGAAGCTTTCTTT
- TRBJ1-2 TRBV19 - CASSPSRFYGYTF TGTGCCAGTAGTCCGAGTAGGTTCTATGGCTACACCTTC
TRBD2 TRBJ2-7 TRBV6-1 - CASNPTSGFSYEQYF TGTGCCAGCAACCCCACTAGCGGGTTTTCCTACGAGCAGTACTTC
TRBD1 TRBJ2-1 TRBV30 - CAWRVRTGEQFF TGTGCCTGGAGAGTGAGGACAGGAGAGCAGTTCTTC
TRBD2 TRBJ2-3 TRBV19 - CASRWLAGTDTQYF TGTGCCAGTAGATGGCTAGCGGGAACAGATACGCAGTATTTT
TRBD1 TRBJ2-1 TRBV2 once CASSEVRQGDHEQFF TGTGCCAGCAGTGAAGTTCGGCAGGGGGACCATGAGCAGTTCTTC
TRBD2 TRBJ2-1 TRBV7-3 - CASSLRGGSYNEQFF TGTGCCAGCAGCTTGCGGGGGGGCTCCTACAATGAGCAGTTCTTC